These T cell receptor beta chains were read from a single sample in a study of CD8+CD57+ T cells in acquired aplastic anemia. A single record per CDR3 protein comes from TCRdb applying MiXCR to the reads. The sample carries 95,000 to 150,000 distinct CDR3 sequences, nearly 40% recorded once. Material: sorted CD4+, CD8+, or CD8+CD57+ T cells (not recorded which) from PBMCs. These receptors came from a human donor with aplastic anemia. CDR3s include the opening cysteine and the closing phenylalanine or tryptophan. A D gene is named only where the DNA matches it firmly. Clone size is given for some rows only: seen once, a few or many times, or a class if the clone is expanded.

TGTGCCAGCAGCGTTCCCGGGCCTACGCAGTATTTT | CASSVPGPTQYF | TRBV7-2 | many | - | TRBJ2-3
TGTGCCAGCAGCATCCGGACGGGGGGCTACAATGAGCAGTTCTTC | CASSIRTGGYNEQFF | TRBV5-4 | many | TRBD2 | TRBJ2-1
TGTGCCAGCAGTCCTCCGGGACCTAACTATGGCTACACCTTC | CASSPPGPNYGYTF | TRBV25-1 | - | - | TRBJ1-2
TGTGCCAGCAGTGACTCGAGTCAGGGTTCACCCCTCCACTTT | CASSDSSQGSPLHF | TRBV6-4 | many | - | TRBJ1-6
TGTGCCAGCAGGGACTGGGGAAATGAAAAACTGTTTTTT | CASRDWGNEKLFF | TRBV6-1 | - | - | TRBJ1-4
TGTGCCAGTACCCCCTCCTCCAACTATGGCTACACCTTC | CASTPSSNYGYTF | TRBV19 | once | - | TRBJ1-2
TGCGCCAGCAGCTCTGGACAGGGGTCTATTAGGGGCACTGAAGCTTTCTTT | CASSSGQGSIRGTEAFF | TRBV5-1 | - | TRBD1 | TRBJ1-1
TGCAGTGCAAGTAGCGGGGGCCTTTCGGATGAGCAGTTCTTC | CSASSGGLSDEQFF | TRBV20-1 | many | TRBD2 | TRBJ2-1
TGTGCCACCAGTGAGGCGGGGGGCCTAGCAGATACGCAGTATTTT | CATSEAGGLADTQYF | TRBV24-1 | - | TRBD2 | TRBJ2-3
TGTGCCAGCAGCTTACAAAGAGGGGATTCACCCCTCCACTTT | CASSLQRGDSPLHF | TRBV11-2 | many | - | TRBJ1-6
TGCGCCAGCAGTGTTGACAGGGGACAAGAGACCCAGTACTTC | CASSVDRGQETQYF | TRBV10-1 | many | TRBD1 | TRBJ2-5
TGTGCCAGCAGCCAATGGACTAGCAGGCCTGGCAATGAGCAGTTCTTC | CASSQWTSRPGNEQFF | TRBV4-2 | - | TRBD2 | TRBJ2-1
TGTGCCAGCAGCTTGCGGCCAGAATACCTTAGCAATCAGCCCCAGCATTTT | CASSLRPEYLSNQPQHF | TRBV5-6 | many | - | TRBJ1-5
TGTGCCAGTGGTAGCCCTGGGACCCGAACCTCCTACGAGCAGTACTTC | CASGSPGTRTSYEQYF | TRBV19 | - | - | TRBJ2-7
TGCAGTGCTAGAGGGGGACAGGGGGGATTGAACACCGGGGAGCTGTTTTTT | CSARGGQGGLNTGELFF | TRBV20-1 | many | TRBD1 | TRBJ2-2